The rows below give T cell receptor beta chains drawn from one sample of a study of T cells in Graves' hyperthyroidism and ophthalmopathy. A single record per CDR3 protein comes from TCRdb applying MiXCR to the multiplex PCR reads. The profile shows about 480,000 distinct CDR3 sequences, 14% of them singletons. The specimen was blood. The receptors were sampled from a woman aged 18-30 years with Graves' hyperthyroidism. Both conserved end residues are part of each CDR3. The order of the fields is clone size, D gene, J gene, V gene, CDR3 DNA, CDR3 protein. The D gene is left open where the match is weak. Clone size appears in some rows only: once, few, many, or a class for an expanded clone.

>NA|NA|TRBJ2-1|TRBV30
TGTGCCTGGAGTGTTATGGGAGCCCAATACAATGAGCAGTTCTTC
CAWSVMGAQYNEQFF
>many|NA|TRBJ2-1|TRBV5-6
TGTGCCAGCAGCTTGGGGCTGGGGTTTCAGTTCTTC
CASSLGLGFQFF
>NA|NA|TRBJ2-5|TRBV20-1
TGCAGTGCAAGTCAGGGGCTCGGCGTGGAGACCCAGTACTTC
CSASQGLGVETQYF
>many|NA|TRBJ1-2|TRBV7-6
TGTGCCAGCAGCCATAGGGCAGGGAACTATGGCTACACCTTC
CASSHRAGNYGYTF
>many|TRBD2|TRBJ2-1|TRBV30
TGTGCCTGGAGTGTACTAGCGGGACGCCTCAATGAGCAGTTCTTC
CAWSVLAGRLNEQFF
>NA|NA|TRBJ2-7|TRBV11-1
TGTGCCAGCAGCTTTGACGACAGCTACGAGCAGTACTTC
CASSFDDSYEQYF
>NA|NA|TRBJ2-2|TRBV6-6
TGTGCCAGCAGTTACTTGGGGGAGCCCCACACCGGGGAGCTGTTTTTT
CASSYLGEPHTGELFF
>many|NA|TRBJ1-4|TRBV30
TGTGCCTGGAGCCTTGATGAAAAACTGTTTTTT
CAWSLDEKLFF
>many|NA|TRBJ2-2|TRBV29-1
TGCAGCGTTGAAGTAGGGGAGCTGTTTTTT
CSVEVGELFF
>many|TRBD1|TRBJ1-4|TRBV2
TGTGCCACCGCCCGACAGGGTACTAATGAAAAACTGTTTTTT
CATARQGTNEKLFF
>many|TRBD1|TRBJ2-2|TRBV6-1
TGTGCCAGCAGTGAGGACAGGGCCCCTTACGCGAACACCGGGGAGCTGTTTTTT
CASSEDRAPYANTGELFF
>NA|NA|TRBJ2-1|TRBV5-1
TGCGCCAGCAGCTTGGAGACAGTATACAATGAGCAGTTCTTC
CASSLETVYNEQFF
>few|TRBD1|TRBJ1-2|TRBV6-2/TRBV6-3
TGTGCCAGCAGTTACGGGCGGACAGGGGGAGTTGGCTACACCTTC
CASSYGRTGGVGYTF
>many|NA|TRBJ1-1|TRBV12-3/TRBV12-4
TGTGCCAGCAGCTCCCAAAGGGGCAGGGAGACTGAAGCTTTCTTT
CASSSQRGRETEAFF
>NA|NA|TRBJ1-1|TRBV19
TGTGCCAGTAGTATGCGGCAGAACACTGAAGCTTTCTTT
CASSMRQNTEAFF
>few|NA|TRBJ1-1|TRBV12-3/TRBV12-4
TGTGCCAGCGGTTTTGAACGCCGCGAAGCTTTCTTT
CASGFERREAFF
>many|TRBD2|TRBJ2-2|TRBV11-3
TGTGCCAGCAGCGGAAGCCGCGGGGGCACCGGGGAGCTGTTTTTT
CASSGSRGGTGELFF
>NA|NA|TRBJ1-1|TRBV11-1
TGTGCCAGCAGCGGGGGGGGGGGAGAGACTGAAGCTTTCTTT
CASSGGGGETEAFF
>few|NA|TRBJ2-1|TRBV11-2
TGTGCCAGCAGCTTAGGAGGCTACTCCTACAATGAGCAGTTCTTC
CASSLGGYSYNEQFF
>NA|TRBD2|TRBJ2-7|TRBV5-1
TGCGCCAGCAGCTTAATAACCGGGACTAGCTACGAGCAGTACTTC
CASSLITGTSYEQYF
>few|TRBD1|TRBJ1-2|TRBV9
TGTGCCAGCAGCGTAGACTCCGGGACAGGGGCTCATGGCTACACCTTC
CASSVDSGTGAHGYTF
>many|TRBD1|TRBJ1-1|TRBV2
TGTGCCAGCAGTACACAGGGGTACACTGAAGCTTTCTTT
CASSTQGYTEAFF
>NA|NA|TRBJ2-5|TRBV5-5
TGTGCCAGCAGCCACCCCCGGCGGGGCTCCCGGCCGCAAGAGACCCAGTACTTC
CASSHPRRGSRPQETQYF
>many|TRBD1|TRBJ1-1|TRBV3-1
TGTGCCAGCAGCCAGGCGGGACAGGGTAAAGCTTTCTTT
CASSQAGQGKAFF
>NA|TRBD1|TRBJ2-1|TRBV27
TGTGCCAGCTTCTCTCCCGGGACAGCCTACAATGAGCAGTTCTTC
CASFSPGTAYNEQFF
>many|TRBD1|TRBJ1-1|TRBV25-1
TGTGCCAGCATCTCAGGACAGGGGGCTTTAAGGAACACTGAAGCTTTCTTT
CASISGQGALRNTEAFF
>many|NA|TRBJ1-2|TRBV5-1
TGCGCCAGCAGATCCGGGACGGACTACACCTTC
CASRSGTDYTF
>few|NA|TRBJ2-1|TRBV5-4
TGTGCCAGCAGCTTGGGGCGGGAATTCTACAATGAGCAGTTCTTC
CASSLGREFYNEQFF
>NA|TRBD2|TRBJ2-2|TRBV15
TGTGCCACCAGCAGAGATTCTGGGCTAGCGGGAGGGGAGCTGTTTTTT
CATSRDSGLAGGELFF
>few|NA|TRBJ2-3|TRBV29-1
TGCAGCGTTAGATTGCTAGATTGGGGTACGCAGTATTTT
CSVRLLDWGTQYF
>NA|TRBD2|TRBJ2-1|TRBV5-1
TGCGCCAGCAGCATGGGACTAGCCCTGTTCTTC
CASSMGLALFF
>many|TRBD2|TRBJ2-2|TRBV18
TGTGCCAGCTCACCGACTAGCGGCCCCACCGGGGAGCTGTTCTTT
CASSPTSGPTGELFF
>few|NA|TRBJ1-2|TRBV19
TGTGCCAGCCACCGGGGGGCCACATATGGCTACACCTTC
CASHRGATYGYTF
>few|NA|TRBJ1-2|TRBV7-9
TGTGCCAGCAGCCCCCCGGACAGAGATGGCTACACCTTC
CASSPPDRDGYTF
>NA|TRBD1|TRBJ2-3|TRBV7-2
TGTGCCAGCAGCTTAGATGGACAGGGATCAGCAGATACGCAGTATTTT
CASSLDGQGSADTQYF
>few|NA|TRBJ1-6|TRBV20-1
TGCAGTGCTAGTCTCGGGAATTCACCCCTCCACTTT
CSASLGNSPLHF
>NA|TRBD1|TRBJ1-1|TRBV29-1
TGCAGCGTCTCAGCCGGGACAGGGGCCGGAACAATTGCTGAAGCTTTCTTT
CSVSAGTGAGTIAEAFF
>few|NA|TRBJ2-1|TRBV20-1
TGCAGTGCTATGGTCCCCCCCTCCTACAATGAGCAGTTCTTC
CSAMVPPSYNEQFF
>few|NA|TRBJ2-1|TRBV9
TGTGCCAGCAGCAAATACTCCTTGGGACTGACTTCAAACAATGAGCAGTTCTTC
CASSKYSLGLTSNNEQFF
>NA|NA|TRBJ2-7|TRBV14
TGTGCCAGCAGCCTCCTCGGACACGACTCCTACGAGCAGTACTTC
CASSLLGHDSYEQYF
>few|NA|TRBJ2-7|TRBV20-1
TGCAGTGCACACCCGTTAGATGTCTACAAGCAGTACTTC
CSAHPLDVYKQYF
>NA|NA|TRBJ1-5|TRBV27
TGTGCCAGCAGTTTCGTGGTAGGCAATCAGCCCCAGCATTTT
CASSFVVGNQPQHF
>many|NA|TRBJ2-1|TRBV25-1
TGTGCCAGCAGTGATAAGCGGAGCTCCTACAATGAGCAGTTCTTC
CASSDKRSSYNEQFF
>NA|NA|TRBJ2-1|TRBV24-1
TGTGCCACCAGTGATACAGCTGAGTCCTACAATGAGCAGTTCTTC
CATSDTAESYNEQFF
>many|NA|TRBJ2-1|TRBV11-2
TGTGCCAGCAGCTTAGGGCTACAAACCACCTACAATGAGCAGTTCTTC
CASSLGLQTTYNEQFF
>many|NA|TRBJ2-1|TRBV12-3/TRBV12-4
TGTGCCAGCAGCTTGAGTTACAATGAGCAGTTCTTC
CASSLSYNEQFF